The 11 T cell receptor beta chains given below trace back to one sample, sequenced in a study of T cells after yellow fever vaccination. Using its own MiXCR run on the 5' RACE reads, TCRdb lists one record per CDR3 protein. Here the sample spans a few hundred thousand distinct CDR3 sequences, roughly 20% being singletons. The sample in question was PBMCs, obtained before the yellow fever booster vaccination. The receptors here all came from a young man who received the YFV17D yellow fever vaccine.

CDR3 DNA: TGTGCCAGCAGCCCGCTAGCGGGTCCGGGAGATACGCAGTATTTT. As protein: CASSPLAGPGDTQYF. V and J are TRBV7-3 and TRBJ2-3, with 8 bases fitting TRBD2. This CDR3 is 15 amino acids long. The germline CDR1 and CDR2 sequences are SGHTA and FQGTGA. Germline trimming cut 5 bases from V and 5 bases from J; bases unmatched to any gene: 9.

This clonotype was found a few times. J is TRBJ2-1 and V is TRBV20-1; D not certain. Germline-derived CDR1 and CDR2 are DFQATT and SNEGSKA (reference sequence). The CDR3 runs 13 residues. Trimming removed 4 bases at V and 6 bases at J, with 13 bases between. The CDR3 loop reads CSAINIAGNEQFF. CDR3 sequence (DNA): TGCAGTGCTATTAATATCGCAGGCAATGAGCAGTTCTTC.

The CDR3 region is CASSQVGGTEQFF. The CDR3 DNA reads as TGTGCCAGCAGCCAAGTGGGCGGGACCGAGCAGTTCTTC. V gene TRBV3-1 combines with J gene TRBJ2-1; the D gene is possibly TRBD2 (6 bases). The CDR3 sequence is 13 residues long. Trimming cost V 1 base and J 10 bases, with 11 bases left between them. Germline lookup yields CDR1 LGHDT and CDR2 YNNKEL (reference sequence).

This clonotype was found many times. CDR3 sequence (DNA): TGTGCCAGCAGTTACTCCCCTAAAGGGGGCATCGAGCAGTACGTC. The encoded protein is CASSYSPKGGIEQYV. The chain is built from TRBV6-2 or TRBV6-3 and TRBJ2-7; 7 bases match TRBD1. J was trimmed by 6 bases and V by 0 bases; bases with no gene match: 8. CDR1 is MNHEY, CDR2 SVGEGT, per germline. This CDR3 contains 15 residues.

This CDR3 is CSAPGVDTQYF. The CDR3 nucleotides read TGCAGTGCGCCAGGGGTGGATACGCAGTATTTT. The chain links TRBV20-1 to TRBJ2-3; maybe TRBD1 (6 bases). The germline V and J ends were trimmed by 6 bases and 6 bases, with 10 bases remaining between them. CDR3 length: 11 amino acids. Per the germline V gene, CDR1 is DFQATT and CDR2 is SNEGSKA (reference sequence).

This clonotype was seen many times. The chain is built from TRBV5-1 and TRBJ1-6; D ambiguous. Germline V lookup: CDR1 SGHRS, CDR2 YFSETQ. CDR3 size: 14 residues. V gave up 0 bases and J gave up 7 bases, with 8 bases separating them. CDR3 nucleotides: TGCGCCAGCAGCTTGGATTACAGCAATTCACCCCTCCACTTT. Translation gives CASSLDYSNSPLHF.

This clonotype came up many times. The rearrangement uses TRBV4-1 and TRBJ2-7, with 7 bases aligning to TRBD1. CDR3 length equals 15 residues. Germline lookup yields CDR1 MGHRA and CDR2 YSYEKL. The V and J ends lost 1 base and 3 bases, in that order; junction bases with no gene match: 6. CDR3: CASSQVTGAGYEQYF. In DNA, the CDR3 is TGCGCCAGCAGCCAAGTCACAGGGGCTGGCTACGAGCAGTACTTC.

The chain links TRBV29-1 to TRBJ2-2, with D uncertain. The CDR3 is made up of 13 amino acids. CDR1 and CDR2 (germline): SQVTM, ANQGSEA. Trimming cost V 3 bases and J 2 bases, with 7 bases left between them. The chain's CDR3 is CSVEVPNTGELFF. The CDR3 nucleotides read TGCAGCGTTGAGGTTCCAAACACCGGGGAGCTGTTTTTT.

This clonotype has a single count. CDR3 coding DNA: TGCAGTGCTTGCGGGGGGGTCGGCACCGGGGAGCTGTTTTTT. Its protein product is CSACGGVGTGELFF. V is TRBV20-1 and J is TRBJ2-2, with TRBD2 identical over 9 bases. Trimming at V came to 5 bases and at J to 4 bases, leaving 5 bases not matched to a gene. CDR1 and CDR2 (germline): DFQATT, SNEGSKA (reference sequence). The CDR3 has 14 amino acids.

This chain joins TRBV20-1 and TRBJ1-5; 9 bases are a match to TRBD1. This CDR3 comprises 15 residues. V trimming: 6 bases; J trimming: 4 bases; junction bases outside the gene matches: 10. CDR1 is DFQATT and CDR2 is SNEGSKA in the germline V gene (reference sequence). The CDR3 reads CSALDRGGYNQPQHF. The CDR3 nucleotides are TGCAGTGCCTTGGACAGGGGCGGGTATAATCAGCCCCAGCATTTT.

The V call is TRBV4-2, the J call TRBJ1-5, with D perhaps matching TRBD1 (5 bases). Trimming cost V 6 bases and J 3 bases, with 18 bases left between them. Germline V lookup: CDR1 LGHNA, CDR2 YNFKEQ. The CDR3 spans 16 residues. CDR3 coding DNA: TGTGCCAGCAGAGAAAATGAAGGGGCTTTCAATCAGCCCCAGCATTTT. Its protein is CASRENEGAFNQPQHF.